The 31 T cell receptor beta chains below all came from one sample that was sequenced in a study of cytomegalovirus exposure and HLA in healthy donors. Here immunoSEQ multiplex PCR was the method, and the copy in TCRdb shows in-frame clones only, minus some. Here the sample spans around 99,000 clones, about 90% being singletons. The material sequenced was PBMCs. These receptors were collected from a young woman in good health and CMV-seronegative.

The count of this clone is one. The chain uses TRBV18 and TRBJ1-5; 7 bases agree with TRBD1. J gave up 7 bases and V 3 bases, and 9 bases lay outside the gene matches. CDR1 and CDR2 (germline): KGHSH, LQKENI. The CDR3 spans 15 residues. As DNA, the CDR3 is TGTGCCAGCTCACCTTCAGCAGGGGGAGTACAGCCCCAGCATTTT. Residues: CASSPSAGGVQPQHF.

This chain uses TRBV14 with TRBJ2-1, with TRBD2 matching 12 bases. Germline values: CDR1 SGHDN, CDR2 FVKESK. CDR3 length equals 17 residues. Trimming at V came to 0 bases and at J to 9 bases, leaving 9 bases not matched to a gene. CDR3 sequence: CASSQEVTSGGKGEQFF. The CDR3 bases are TGTGCCAGCAGCCAAGAAGTCACTAGCGGGGGGAAGGGTGAGCAGTTCTTC.

The table lists this clone with a few counts. CDR3 region: CASSLPGGARSEQYF. The CDR3 DNA follows: TGTGCCAGCAGCTTACCGGGGGGGGCCCGAAGCGAGCAGTACTTC. The chain is built from TRBV7-2 and TRBJ2-7; 8 bases agree with TRBD2. The germline gives CDR1 SGHTA, CDR2 FQGNSA. The CDR3 contains 15 residues. V dropped 2 bases and J dropped 6; count of bases not matched to a gene: 9. Full variable domain (remainder filled in from reference TRBV7-2 and TRBJ2-7): GAGVSQSPSNKVTEKGKDVELRCDPISGHTALYWYRQSLGQGLEFLIYFQGNSAPDKSGLPSDRFSAERTGGSVSTLTIQRTQQEDSAVYLCASSLPGGARSEQYFGPGTRLTVT.

As DNA, the CDR3 is TGTGCCAGCACTCAGACAGGGTCGGGCGGCTACACCTTC. This gives the protein CASTQTGSGGYTF. This chain links TRBV2 with TRBJ1-2, with TRBD1 identical over 7 bases. Germline-derived CDR1 and CDR2 are SNHLY and FYNNEI. With V trimmed by 7 bases and J by 8 bases, 10 bases remained unmatched. The CDR3 spans 13 residues.

The rearrangement links TRBV30 to TRBJ2-1, with D maybe TRBD2 (5 bases). The CDR3 runs 15 residues. Germline CDR1 is GTSNPN and CDR2 is SVGIG (reference sequence). V lost 2 bases to trimming and J lost 3 bases, with 14 bases between them. CDR3 sequence reads: CAWSFGIPNYNEQFF. CDR3 sequence (DNA): TGTGCCTGGAGTTTCGGGATTCCCAACTACAATGAGCAGTTCTTC.

The CDR3 protein is CASSSLGQGRFNYGYTF. As DNA, the CDR3 is TGTGCCAGCAGCTCACTGGGACAGGGGAGGTTTAACTATGGCTACACCTTC. The J gene is TRBJ1-2, the V gene TRBV9; 10 nucleotides match TRBD1. The J segment lost 1 base and the V segment lost 4 bases, leaving 10 bases of the junction unmatched. The CDR3 loop spans 17 amino acids. Germline V gives CDR1 SGDLS, CDR2 YYNGEE.

V and J are TRBV11-2 and TRBJ1-5; 10 positions match TRBD1. Germline V gene lookup returns CDR1 SGHAT and CDR2 FQNNGV. V was pared by 5 bases and J by 6 bases, with 7 bases of the junction left unmatched. The CDR3 runs to 15 residues. The CDR3, as DNA: TGTGCCAGCAGCCACGGACAGGGGGAACGTCAGCCCCAGCATTTT. Translated: CASSHGQGERQPQHF. The whole variable domain, remainder taken from reference TRBV11-2 and TRBJ1-5, is EAGVAQSPRYKIIEKRQSVAFWCNPISGHATLYWYQQILGQGPKLLIQFQNNGVVDDSQLPKDRFSAERLKGVDSTLKIQPAKLEDSAVYLCASSHGQGERQPQHFGDGTRLSIL.

The V call is TRBV19, the J call TRBJ1-5; possible D gene TRBD1, 6 bases. The CDR3 loop spans 14 amino acids. The germline V gene has CDR1 LNHDA and CDR2 SQIVND (reference sequence). The germline V and J ends were trimmed by 5 bases and 5 bases, with 13 bases remaining between them. The CDR3 loop reads CASSPDRPYQPQHF. The CDR3, as DNA: TGTGCCAGTAGTCCCGACAGGCCGTATCAGCCCCAGCATTTT. The full variable domain, completed using reference TRBV19 and TRBJ1-5, is DGGITQSPKYLFRKEGQNVTLSCEQNLNHDAMYWYRQDPGQGLRLIYYSQIVNDFQKGDIAEGYSVSREKKESFPLTVTSAQKNPTAFYLCASSPDRPYQPQHFGDGTRLSIL.

V is TRBV6-1 and J is TRBJ1-4, with 9 bases that match TRBD1. The ends lost 7 bases at V and 8 bases at J; junction bases unmatched: 8. Germline CDR1 is MNHNS and CDR2 is SASEGT. The CDR3 extends over 14 amino acids. Here the CDR3 reads CASIQDRGREKLFF. For the CDR3, the DNA is TGTGCCAGCATCCAGGACAGGGGACGGGAAAAACTGTTTTTT.

V usage is TRBV2 and J usage is TRBJ2-5; 8 bases line up with TRBD2. V was clipped by 7 bases and J by 4 bases; unmatched bases: 8. Germline loops: CDR1 SNHLY, CDR2 FYNNEI. The length of the CDR3 is 14 residues. The CDR3 reads CASNYGGAGETQYF. CDR3 DNA sequence: TGTGCCAGCAATTACGGGGGGGCCGGAGAGACCCAGTACTTC.

The V gene is TRBV27, the J gene TRBJ1-1; possible D gene TRBD1, 5 bases. CDR1 MNHEY and CDR2 SMNVEV come from the germline V gene (reference sequence). Between the trimmed V and J ends, which lost 2 bases and 7 bases, there was a span of 11 bases. The CDR3 is made up of 13 amino acids. This CDR3 reads CASSLGGEGEAFF. The DNA of the CDR3 is TGTGCCAGCAGTTTAGGGGGGGAGGGTGAAGCTTTCTTT.

The chain combines TRBV6-5 with TRBJ1-2; perhaps TRBD1 as D (6 bases). Trimming shortened V by 6 bases and J by 4 bases, and 12 bases separated the two germline ends. The germline V gene encodes CDR1 MNHEY and CDR2 SVGAGI. There are 13 residues in the CDR3. CDR3 amino acids: CASRNGTPYGYTF. For the CDR3, the DNA is TGTGCCAGCAGAAATGGGACACCCTATGGCTACACCTTC.

The V call is TRBV2, the J call TRBJ1-4; D is unresolved. The CDR3 has 15 residues. Per the germline V gene, CDR1 is SNHLY and CDR2 is FYNNEI. The V gene lost 7 bases and the J gene lost 1 base, with 13 bases spanning the gap. In DNA, the CDR3 is TGTGCCAGCAAGCGGTCCCCCGGAACTAATGAAAAACTGTTTTTT. Its protein product is CASKRSPGTNEKLFF. The variable domain in full, with the rest retrieved from reference TRBV2 and TRBJ1-4, is EPEVTQTPSHQVTQMGQEVILRCVPISNHLYFYWYRQILGQKVEFLVSFYNNEISEKSEIFDDQFSVERPDGSNFTLKIRSTKLEDSAMYFCASKRSPGTNEKLFFGSGTQLSVL.

This clone was observed a handful of times. The chain joins TRBV4-1 to TRBJ1-2, with D maybe TRBD1 (5 bases). V was cut by 4 bases and J by 4 bases, with 16 bases left in between. CDR3 length: 15 amino acids. Germline CDR1 and CDR2: MGHRA and YSYEKL. CDR3 residues: CASSRFPQVLYGYTF. In DNA, the CDR3 is TGCGCCAGCAGCCGGTTCCCACAGGTCCTCTATGGCTACACCTTC.

The J gene is TRBJ1-3, the V gene TRBV9; TRBD1 might be the D (5 bases). CDR1 is SGDLS, CDR2 YYNGEE, per germline. The CDR3 is 14 residues long. V dropped 3 bases and J dropped 0 bases, with 7 bases sitting between them. DNA for the CDR3: TGTGCCAGCAGCGACAGGACCTCTGGAAACACCATATATTTT. Protein: CASSDRTSGNTIYF.

This clone was counted once. V usage is TRBV30 and J usage is TRBJ1-3; TRBD1 matches 8 bases. This CDR3 has 21 residues. The germline V gene has CDR1 GTSNPN and CDR2 SVGIG (reference sequence). With V trimmed by 0 bases and J by 2 bases, 21 bases remained unmatched. The CDR3 nucleotides are TGTGCCTGGAGTGTACTAATGGCAGGGGGCCCAGGTGTAGTCACTGGAAACACCATATATTTT. Amino acid sequence: CAWSVLMAGGPGVVTGNTIYF. Full variable domain (remainder filled in from reference TRBV30 and TRBJ1-3): SQTIHQWPATLVQPVGSPLSLECTVEGTSNPNLYWYRQAAGRGLQLLFYSVGIGQISSEVPQNLSASRPQDRQFILSSKKLLLSDSGFYLCAWSVLMAGGPGVVTGNTIYFGEGSWLTVV.

The chain recombines TRBV9 with TRBJ2-2; D not certain. Trimming took off 0 bases at V and 2 bases at J, with 8 bases between the two ends. Germline V gene lookup returns CDR1 SGDLS and CDR2 YYNGEE. CDR3 length: 15 residues. This chain's CDR3 is CASSVARVNTGELFF. The DNA for the CDR3 is TGTGCCAGCAGCGTAGCCCGGGTAAACACCGGGGAGCTGTTTTTT.

In this sample, this clone turned up once. The chain uses TRBV15 and TRBJ2-5, with TRBD1 matching over 9 bases. The trim removed 8 bases at V and 5 bases at J, leaving 9 bases unmatched. The length of the CDR3 is 14 residues. The germline CDR1 and CDR2 sequences are LNHNV and YYDKDF (reference sequence). In nucleotides, the CDR3 is TGTGCCACCGAAGAAGACAGGGGGACGGAGACCCAGTACTTC. This codes for CATEEDRGTETQYF.

The chain links TRBV7-2 to TRBJ2-7; 9 bases line up with TRBD2. Trimming cost V 5 bases and J 5 bases; bases outside gene matches: 13. Germline V gene sequence: CDR1 SGHTA, CDR2 FQGNSA. The CDR3 consists of 16 residues. The CDR3 here is CASSQIWRGGLNEQYF. As DNA, the CDR3 is TGTGCCAGCAGCCAAATCTGGCGGGGGGGCCTCAACGAGCAGTACTTC. The full variable domain, completed using reference TRBV7-2 and TRBJ2-7, is GAGVSQSPSNKVTEKGKDVELRCDPISGHTALYWYRQSLGQGLEFLIYFQGNSAPDKSGLPSDRFSAERTGGSVSTLTIQRTQQEDSAVYLCASSQIWRGGLNEQYFGPGTRLTVT.

The genes are TRBV9 and TRBJ2-1; 8 bases match TRBD2. J was trimmed by 0 bases and V by 7 bases; bases with no gene match: 6. The germline gives CDR1 SGDLS, CDR2 YYNGEE. This CDR3 is 15 amino acids long. DNA for the CDR3: TGTGCCAGCGGTAGCGGGACTAGCTCCTACAATGAGCAGTTCTTC. Its translation: CASGSGTSSYNEQFF.

This clone appeared a single time. J is TRBJ1-5 and V is TRBV4-1; D unclear. Germline CDR1 and CDR2: MGHRA and YSYEKL. This CDR3 has 15 amino acids. Trimming stripped 0 bases from V and 2 bases from J, with 8 bases between. DNA of the CDR3: TGCGCCAGCAGCCAAGAAATGGCAGGCAATCAGCCCCAGCATTTT. Protein sequence: CASSQEMAGNQPQHF.

A single count supports this clone. V usage is TRBV4-3 and J usage is TRBJ2-3; tentatively, D is TRBD2 (6 bases). This CDR3 has 14 residues. Trimming removed 1 base from V and 7 bases from J, with 12 bases in between. The V gene's germline CDR1 is LGHNA and CDR2 YSLEER. CDR3 residues: CASSQVRGGNTQYF. CDR3 coding DNA: TGCGCCAGCAGCCAAGTGCGGGGTGGAAATACGCAGTATTTT.

To note about this clone: Relative to the germline gene, one junction end is altered; a read error may explain this. J is TRBJ1-1 and V is TRBV7-3; 9 nucleotides match TRBD1. Germline V gene lookup returns CDR1 SGHTA and CDR2 FQGTGA. The CDR3 covers 17 residues. The CDR3 DNA follows: TGTGCCAGCAGTTTAAAGGGACAGGGACGGGGGAACACTGAAGCTTTCTTT. This encodes CASSLKGQGRGNTEAFF.

J is TRBJ1-5 and V is TRBV2; 8 nucleotides match TRBD1. CDR3 length: 15 residues. V lost 4 bases and J lost 0; bases outside the gene matches: 2. CDR1 and CDR2 (germline): SNHLY, FYNNEI. CDR3 DNA: TGTGCCAGCAGTGTGCAGGGGGCTAGCAATCAGCCCCAGCATTTT. This sequence encodes CASSVQGASNQPQHF.

This chain uses TRBV27 with TRBJ2-5, with D maybe TRBD1 (6 bases). This CDR3 is 14 amino acids long. From germline, CDR1 is MNHEY and CDR2 SMNVEV (reference sequence). V lost 5 bases and J lost 4, with 14 bases in between. CDR3 sequence (DNA): TGTGCCAGCAGTGGGAGACAGGTGGCAGAGACCCAGTACTTC. Amino acids: CASSGRQVAETQYF.

The genes are TRBV11-2 and TRBJ1-5; D not resolved. The V end was cut by 6 bases, the J end by 12 bases, with 18 bases between. Germline-derived CDR1 and CDR2 are SGHAT and FQNNGV. The CDR3 has 13 residues. CDR3 amino acids: CASRSSTGQIQHF. CDR3 DNA sequence: TGTGCCAGCAGATCTAGTACGGGTCAGATCCAGCATTTT.

The chain combines TRBV10-1 with TRBJ1-2; no firm D call. The CDR3 has 19 residues. Germline V gene data show CDR1 as WNHNN and CDR2 as SYGVQD (reference sequence). Deletions cut 2 bases from V and 0 bases from J, with 22 bases between. DNA for the CDR3: TGCGCCAGCAGTGAGCCACCCGGGTCGGGGAACGCTTCTAACTATGGCTACACCTTC. Translating gives CASSEPPGSGNASNYGYTF.

This rearrangement joins TRBV7-8 to TRBJ2-2; a possible D gene is TRBD1 (6 bases). V dropped 1 base and J dropped 1 base, with 7 bases sitting between them. In germline, CDR1 is SGHVS, CDR2 FQNEAQ. This CDR3 is built from 15 residues. CDR3 protein: CASSLGTENTGELFF. In nucleotides, the CDR3 is TGTGCCAGCAGCTTAGGGACAGAGAACACCGGGGAGCTGTTTTTT.

The chain couples TRBV6-6 to TRBJ2-3; 8 nucleotides agree with TRBD2. After removal of 2 bases from V and 6 bases from J, the junction contained 4 bases not matched to a gene. The CDR3 is made up of 14 amino acids. Per germline, CDR1 MNHNY and CDR2 SVGAGI (reference sequence). CDR3 in amino acids: CASSYAAGGDTQYF. CDR3 in DNA: TGTGCCAGCAGTTACGCTGCGGGAGGTGATACGCAGTATTTT.

This clone appeared once. The chain carries TRBV14 and TRBJ1-2; D is unresolved. The CDR3 has 12 residues. V was pared by 0 bases and J by 7 bases, with 6 bases between. Germline CDR1 SGHDN, CDR2 FVKESK. The CDR3, as DNA: TGTGCCAGCAGCCAAGATCTAGTTGGCTACACCTTC. Amino acid sequence: CASSQDLVGYTF. Based on the CDR3 plus reference TRBV14 and TRBJ1-2, the full variable domain is EAGVTQFPSHSVIEKGQTVTLRCDPISGHDNLYWYRRVMGKEIKFLLHFVKESKQDESGMPNNRFLAERTGGTYSTLKVQPAELEDSGVYFCASSQDLVGYTFGSGTRLTVV.

The chain employs TRBV11-1 and TRBJ2-3, with D perhaps matching TRBD2 (6 bases). From germline, CDR1 is SGHAT and CDR2 FQDESV (reference sequence). The CDR3 runs to 15 residues. V shed 6 bases and J shed 4 bases, with 17 bases lying between them. DNA of the CDR3: TGTGCCAGCAGATTGGGCAGCGCGGGGTCAGATACGCAGTATTTT. Protein product: CASRLGSAGSDTQYF.